This TCR beta chain originates from a study of shared clonotypes between healthy human individuals. For the study at large: Per-donor plates numbered three CD4 naive, three CD4 memory, two CD8 naive and one CD8 memory.

Of note for this clone: Its antigen is not identified.

Study-level points and caveats: Clonotypes shared by all four sorted-subset donors had higher generation probabilities than non-shared clonotypes. Several donors held around 5% of naive CD4 clonotypes in common. Estimated clonotype richness was generally higher in naive than memory subsets.

Only in-frame clones appear in the TCRdb table, and some are missing; sequencing was by immunoSEQ multiplex PCR. The sample contains under 700,000 clones, approximately 95% of which appear only once. CD45RO negativity and positive selection for CCR7 defined naive CD8 cells, a population that excluded terminally differentiated effector memory CD45RA+ cells. Looked up from germline, CDR1 is MNHNS and CDR2 is SASEGT. The CDR3 loop spans 15 amino acids. V shed 4 bases and J shed 4 bases, with 16 bases lying between them. The chain recombines TRBV6-1 with TRBJ1-1; maybe TRBD1 (6 bases). The sequence was collected from a woman between 25 and 40 years old in good health. Specimen: naive CD8+ T cells sorted from blood. CDR3 in amino acids: CASSVPGGGGTEAFF. CDR3 nucleotides: TGTGCCAGCAGTGTACCCGGGGGAGGGGGCACTGAAGCTTTCTTT.